Each of the 18 T cell receptor beta chains below was sequenced from the same sample in a study of CD8 T cells in Susac syndrome. Reverse transcription of 0.5 to 1 ug RNA was carried out with random hexamers. Each CDR3 protein is one row after TCRdb ran MiXCR on the immunoSEQ multiplex PCR reads. Among under 200,000 distinct CDR3 sequences listed, about 96% were seen once. What was sequenced was CD4+ T cells from PBMCs. The receptor source for this set is a human donor with Susac syndrome.

The chain has TRBV19 and TRBJ2-1; 9 bases align to TRBD1. V trimming: 5 bases; J trimming: 8 bases; junction bases outside the gene matches: 4. Germline lookup yields CDR1 LNHDA and CDR2 SQIVND (reference sequence). The CDR3 contains 13 residues. CDR3: CASSPRDRDEQFF. The CDR3, as DNA: TGTGCCAGTAGTCCTAGGGACAGGGATGAGCAGTTCTTC.

CDR3 in DNA: TGTGCCAGCTTAAATCTGGGGGACTCCTACAATGAGCAGTTCTTC. Its protein is CASLNLGDSYNEQFF. This chain connects TRBV6-5 to TRBJ2-1; D might be TRBD1 or TRBD2, each matching 5 bases. Germline-derived CDR1 and CDR2 are MNHEY and SVGAGI. V lost 8 bases and J 0 bases, leaving 14 bases between the germline ends. CDR3 length equals 15 residues.

The chain links TRBV30 to TRBJ2-7, with 7 bases identical to TRBD2. Germline loops: CDR1 GTSNPN, CDR2 SVGIG (reference sequence). The CDR3 is 14 residues long. The trim removed 0 bases at V and 2 bases at J, leaving 4 bases unmatched. The CDR3 DNA follows: TGTGCCTGGAGTGTCGTGGGAGGGGCCTACGAGCAGTACTTC. Its protein product is CAWSVVGGAYEQYF.

The chain links TRBV9 to TRBJ2-6; 8 bases map to TRBD2. The CDR3 has 18 amino acids. V trimming: 0 bases; J trimming: 2 bases; junction bases outside the gene matches: 7. Germline V gives CDR1 SGDLS, CDR2 YYNGEE. The DNA of the CDR3 is TGTGCCAGCAGCGTAGAAGCGGGAGTGACTCCTGGGGCCAACGTCCTGACTTTC. Its translation: CASSVEAGVTPGANVLTF.

This chain joins TRBV12-3 or TRBV12-4 and TRBJ2-2; TRBD1 aligns across 7 bases. V lost 4 bases, J lost 4 bases, and 12 bases stayed unmatched. The CDR3 contains 17 residues. The CDR3 is CASSSFRQGPGTGELFF. DNA for the CDR3: TGTGCCAGCAGTTCCTTCCGACAGGGCCCGGGCACCGGGGAGCTGTTTTTT.

V and J are TRBV29-1 and TRBJ1-4; TRBD1 matches 10 bases. The CDR3 extends over 13 amino acids. V shed 6 bases and J 7 bases; nucleotides not matched to a gene: 5. The germline V gene has CDR1 SQVTM and CDR2 ANQGSEA. The CDR3 sequence is CSVAGQGFEKLFF. CDR3 bases: TGCAGCGTGGCGGGACAGGGGTTTGAAAAACTGTTTTTT.

The V and J genes are TRBV28 and TRBJ2-1; no definite D call. The germline gives CDR1 MDHEN, CDR2 SYDVKM. This CDR3 is 14 amino acids long. The V end lost 1 base, the J end lost 6 bases, and 10 bases lay between the germline ends. The CDR3 sequence: CASSLFLVSNEQFF. In DNA, the CDR3 is TGTGCCAGCAGTTTATTCTTGGTCAGCAATGAGCAGTTCTTC.

This clonotype was observed once. The CDR3 loop reads CSANLGGPLYEQYF. For the CDR3, the DNA is TGCAGTGCTAATCTAGGGGGCCCCCTCTACGAGCAGTACTTC. This sequence joins TRBV20-1 and TRBJ2-7, with 7 positions matching TRBD1. Germline lookup yields CDR1 DFQATT and CDR2 SNEGSKA (reference sequence). The CDR3 has 14 amino acids. After removal of 4 bases from V and 3 bases from J, the junction contained 9 bases not matched to a gene.

This sequence joins TRBV5-1 and TRBJ2-1; no firm D call. Trimming removed 0 bases at V and 8 bases at J, with 6 bases between. CDR1 SGHRS and CDR2 YFSETQ come from the germline V gene. CDR3 length: 12 amino acids. The CDR3 reads CASSLAFDEQFF. The CDR3 DNA is TGCGCCAGCAGCTTGGCCTTCGATGAGCAGTTCTTC. Looking up the rest from reference TRBV5-1 and TRBJ2-1 gives the full variable domain: KAGVTQTPRYLIKTRGQQVTLSCSPISGHRSVSWYQQTPGQGLQFLFEYFSETQRNKGNFPGRFSGRQFSNSRSEMNVSTLELGDSALYLCASSLAFDEQFFGPGTRLTVL.

The rearrangement uses TRBV18 and TRBJ2-7; the D gene is possibly TRBD1 (6 bases). Germline-derived CDR1 and CDR2 are KGHSH and LQKENI. This CDR3 region has 14 residues. V was cut by 3 bases and J by 6 bases, with 15 bases left in between. CDR3 loop: CASSPGQTLREQYF. The CDR3, as DNA: TGTGCCAGCTCACCGGGACAAACCCTACGCGAGCAGTACTTC. Using reference TRBV18 and TRBJ2-7 for the parts outside the CDR3, the full variable domain is NAGVMQNPRHLVRRRGQEARLRCSPMKGHSHVYWYRQLPEEGLKFMVYLQKENIIDESGMPKERFSAEFPKEGPSILRIQQVVRGDSAAYFCASSPGQTLREQYFGPGTRLTVT.

The rearrangement uses TRBV7-9 and TRBJ2-1; no firm D call. This CDR3 region has 11 residues. Germline V gene data show CDR1 as SEHNR and CDR2 as FQNEAQ (reference sequence). V was trimmed by 1 base and J by 14 bases, leaving 9 bases between them. CDR3 DNA sequence: TGTGCCAGCAGCTTAGGAGGATCGGAGTTCTTC. Translating gives CASSLGGSEFF.

V usage is TRBV4-1 and J usage is TRBJ2-3, with D perhaps TRBD1 (5 bases). Trimming shortened V by 4 bases and J by 0 bases, and 17 bases separated the two germline ends. Germline V gives CDR1 MGHRA, CDR2 YSYEKL. The CDR3 length is 17 residues. CDR3: CASSPYLDRLSTDTQYF. For the CDR3, the DNA is TGCGCCAGCAGCCCTTACCTCGACAGACTTAGCACAGATACGCAGTATTTT.

This chain joins TRBV6-6 and TRBJ1-1; maybe TRBD1 (6 bases). The CDR3 spans 14 residues. V was pared by 2 bases and J by 8 bases, with 15 bases between. CDR1 is MNHNY and CDR2 is SVGAGI in the germline V gene (reference sequence). The CDR3 nucleotides are TGTGCCAGCAGTTACGGACAGACTAAACCCGAAGCTTTCTTT. Protein product: CASSYGQTKPEAFF.

V and J are TRBV7-9 and TRBJ2-2, with D possibly TRBD1 on 6 matching bases. The V gene lost 3 bases and the J gene lost 10 bases, with 15 bases spanning the gap. This CDR3 is 14 amino acids long. Germline V gene data show CDR1 as SEHNR and CDR2 as FQNEAQ (reference sequence). The CDR3 DNA reads as TGTGCCAGCAGCTTGGGGACAATAGCCGAGGAGCTGTTTTTT. Protein sequence: CASSLGTIAEELFF. Based on the CDR3 plus reference TRBV7-9 and TRBJ2-2, the full variable domain is DTGVSQNPRHKITKRGQNVTFRCDPISEHNRLYWYRQTLGQGPEFLTYFQNEAQLEKSRLLSDRFSAERPKGSFSTLEIQRTEQGDSAMYLCASSLGTIAEELFFGEGSRLTVL.

The genes are TRBV6-2 or TRBV6-3 and TRBJ2-7; D may be TRBD1 (5 bases). Germline CDR1 and CDR2: MNHEY and SVGEGT. The CDR3 contains 12 residues. Deletions cut 7 bases from V and 4 bases from J, with 11 bases between. In DNA form, the CDR3 reads TGTGCCAGCACCACCCCAGGGTACGAGCAGTACGTC. Translation gives CASTTPGYEQYV.

The chain employs TRBV9 and TRBJ1-2; D is uncertain. The V end lost 0 bases, the J end lost 14 bases, and 17 bases lay between the germline ends. Germline lookup yields CDR1 SGDLS and CDR2 YYNGEE. This CDR3 spans 13 amino acids. The CDR3 is CASSVGESSRGTF. CDR3 DNA: TGTGCCAGCAGCGTAGGGGAGAGTTCTCGCGGTACCTTC.

V is TRBV30 and J is TRBJ2-6, with 9 bases that match TRBD1. The CDR3 is made up of 14 amino acids. The ends lost 7 bases at V and 3 bases at J; junction bases unmatched: 4. From germline, CDR1 is GTSNPN and CDR2 SVGIG (reference sequence). CDR3 sequence: CASDRGGGANVLTF. As DNA, the CDR3 is TGTGCCTCGGACAGGGGCGGTGGGGCCAACGTCCTGACTTTC.

CDR3 sequence (DNA): TGTGCCAGCAGCCTCCGGCATATTAGCAATCAGCCCCAGCATTTT. It is translated as CASSLRHISNQPQHF. V and J are TRBV5-6 and TRBJ1-5; D remains ambiguous. Germline assignment: CDR1 SGHDT and CDR2 YYEEEE. V was pared by 4 bases and J by 0 bases, with 11 bases between. The CDR3 has 15 amino acids.